The 6 T cell receptor beta chains below come from one sample, sequenced in a study of blood T cell repertoires in COVID-19. Assay: immunoSEQ multiplex PCR; the TCRdb copy retains only in-frame clones and omits some. The sample holds about 490,000 clones, approximately 83% seen once. Sequenced material: peripheral blood. These receptors were taken from a human donor in a cohort sampled during active COVID-19.

The chain joins TRBV7-3 to TRBJ2-7; D is possibly TRBD2 (7 bases). Per germline, CDR1 SGHTA and CDR2 FQGTGA. The CDR3 consists of 15 residues. Trimming took off 0 bases at V and 5 bases at J, with 14 bases between the two ends. CDR3 sequence (DNA): TGTGCCAGCAGCTTAACCGGGGGCGGGGGACACGAGCAGTACTTC. This translates into CASSLTGGGGHEQYF. The variable domain in full, with the rest retrieved from reference TRBV7-3 and TRBJ2-7, is GAGVSQTPSNKVTEKGKYVELRCDPISGHTALYWYRQSLGQGPEFLIYFQGTGAADDSGLPNDRFFAVRPEGSVSTLKIQRTERGDSAVYLCASSLTGGGGHEQYFGPGTRLTVT.

This clone was observed once. The rearrangement links TRBV7-3 to TRBJ2-5, with 7 bases fitting TRBD1. The CDR3 spans 15 residues. Per the germline V gene, CDR1 is SGHTA and CDR2 is FQGTGA. J was trimmed by 5 bases and V by 0 bases; bases with no gene match: 6. CDR3 sequence reads: CASSLTGGSWETQYF. DNA for the CDR3: TGTGCCAGCAGCTTAACAGGGGGCAGTTGGGAGACCCAGTACTTC.

This chain connects TRBV27 to TRBJ1-5, with D possibly being TRBD1 (6 bases). Germline assignment: CDR1 MNHEY and CDR2 SMNVEV (reference sequence). The CDR3 runs 12 residues. V was shortened by 8 bases and J by 4 bases, with 9 bases between the two germline ends. DNA for the CDR3: TGTGCCAGCGGGAGGGGGAATCAGCCCCAGCATTTT. Encoded protein: CASGRGNQPQHF.

The V gene is TRBV9, the J gene TRBJ1-1; TRBD1 is a possible D gene (6 bases). V was shortened by 3 bases and J by 4 bases, with 10 bases between the two germline ends. This CDR3 is built from 13 residues. CDR1 and CDR2 from the germline V gene are SGDLS and YYNGEE. The CDR3 loop reads CASSEGVGTEAFF. In nucleotides, the CDR3 is TGTGCCAGCAGCGAGGGGGTAGGCACTGAAGCTTTCTTT.

V gene TRBV10-3 combines with J gene TRBJ2-7; TRBD1 matches at 8 bases. V shed 5 bases, J shed 2 bases, and the junction held 11 bases outside the gene matches. CDR3 length equals 16 residues. The V gene's germline CDR1 is ENHRY and CDR2 SYGVKD. Here the CDR3 reads CAISSQTGTGTYEQYF. CDR3 DNA sequence: TGTGCCATCAGTTCCCAGACCGGGACAGGAACCTACGAGCAGTACTTC.

The J gene is TRBJ2-2, the V gene TRBV5-4, with 7 bases identical to TRBD2. This CDR3 is built from 15 residues. The germline CDR1 and CDR2 sequences are SGHNT and YYREEE (reference sequence). Trimming took 3 bases from V and 6 from J; bases not matched to a gene: 8. The CDR3 sequence is CASSSERGRPGELFF. The CDR3 nucleotides read TGTGCCAGCAGCTCGGAGCGGGGACGGCCCGGGGAGCTGTTTTTT.